These 11 T cell receptor beta chains originate from one sample sequenced in a study of T cell clonality in common variable immunodeficiency. Here immunoSEQ multiplex PCR was the method, and the copy in TCRdb shows in-frame clones only, minus some. The data show about 32,000 clones, none appearing only once, with roughly 4% held by the ten largest. Sequenced material: peripheral blood mononuclear cells. These receptors were obtained from a person between 18 and 70 years old in good health.

In its sample, this clone was seen many times. The read ends 3 residues early relative to the CDR3; the germline J gene fills the gap. The chain links TRBV30 to TRBJ1-1; 8 nucleotides agree with TRBD1. CDR1 and CDR2 from the germline V gene are GTSNPN and SVGIG (reference sequence). CDR3 length: 14 residues. The J segment lost 4 bases and the V segment lost 4 bases, leaving 8 bases of the junction unmatched. CDR3 DNA, as far as it was read: TGTGCCTGGAACCCCCCCGGACAGGGCACTGAA. Amino acids: CAWNPPGQGTE. The full-length CDR3 reads as CAWNPPGQGTEAFF.

A remark on this clone: The read terminates 3 residues ahead of where the CDR3 ends, so the germline J gene completes it. Other DNA sequences of this sample code for an identical CDR3. The chain uses TRBV19 and TRBJ1-3, with D possibly matching TRBD1 (6 bases). Germline loops: CDR1 LNHDA, CDR2 SQIVND (reference sequence). This CDR3 is 13 amino acids long. V was pared by 3 bases and J by 7 bases, with 10 bases between. CDR3 sequence: CASSIERGNTIYF. The CDR3 DNA, read in part, is TGTGCCAGTAGTATTGAGAGGGGGAACACC.

This clone has at least ten counts. Mismatch with germline at one junction end may stem from a read error. The read gets to within 3 residues of the CDR3 end, and the germline J gene fills in the rest. The chain employs TRBV7-7 and TRBJ2-5, with D hard to call. The CDR3 has 13 residues. Germline CDR1 reads SSHAT; CDR2 reads FNYEAQ (reference sequence). CDR3 loop: CASSLGVEETQYF. CDR3 DNA, as far as it was read: TGTGCTAGCAGCTTAGGCGTGGAAGAGACC.

In this sample, this clone turned up many times. The read terminates 3 residues before the CDR3 end, so the remaining end is supplied by the germline J gene. This sequence joins TRBV5-6 and TRBJ2-1; TRBD2 matches 15 bases. V shed 3 bases and J 8 bases; nucleotides not matched to a gene: 3. This CDR3 contains 15 residues. Germline assignment: CDR1 SGHDT and CDR2 YYEEEE. Incomplete CDR3 DNA: TGTGCCAGCAGCTGGTGGACTAGCGGGAGGGATGAG. Translation gives CASSWWTSGRDE. The whole CDR3 region reads CASSWWTSGRDEQFF.

Remarks on this clone: The sequence runs out 3 residues before the end of the CDR3; the remainder is reconstructed from the germline J gene. This chain links TRBV7-8 with TRBJ2-1, with 9 bases fitting TRBD2. The J segment lost 3 bases and the V segment lost 2 bases, leaving 2 bases of the junction unmatched. Germline V CDR1 and CDR2: SGHVS, FQNEAQ. The CDR3 is made up of 15 amino acids. The CDR3 bases that were read are TGTGCCAGCAGCTTACTAGCGGGACGCTACAATGAG. Its translation: CASSLLAGRYNE. The full CDR3 protein is CASSLLAGRYNEQFF. Combining the CDR3 with reference TRBV7-8 and TRBJ2-1 gives the whole variable domain GAGVSQSPRYKVAKRGQDVALRCDPISGHVSLFWYQQALGQGPEFLTYFQNEAQLDKSGLPSDRFFAERPEGSVSTLKIQRTQQEDSAVYLCASSLLAGRYNEQFFGPGTRLTVL.

The CDR3 is CASSIIGQTLNTGELFF. The part of the CDR3 DNA that was read is TGTGCCAGTAGTATTATAGGACAGACCCTAAACACCGGGGAG. The V and J genes are TRBV19 and TRBJ2-2; maybe TRBD1 (6 bases). The CDR3 goes on 3 residues after the read ends, and that part is filled in from the germline J gene. V was clipped by 3 bases and J by 2 bases, with 16 bases between them. The CDR3 covers 17 residues. The germline gives CDR1 LNHDA, CDR2 SQIVND (reference sequence).

This clone was seen many times. The CDR3 end lies 3 residues beyond the end of the read and is filled in from the germline J gene. V is TRBV19 and J is TRBJ1-2; D perhaps matches TRBD1 (5 bases). CDR3 length: 16 amino acids. Germline V CDR1 and CDR2: LNHDA, SQIVND (reference sequence). CDR3 DNA (partial): TGTGCCAGTAGGGGGCGGGGTGACAGCCTCTTGATAAAG. Protein sequence: CASRGRGDSLLIK. The full CDR3 reads CASRGRGDSLLIKYTF.

The sample holds many counts of this clone. The read terminates 3 residues ahead of where the CDR3 ends, so the germline J gene completes it. The chain links TRBV10-1 to TRBJ2-3; the D is unclear. Trimming pared 8 bases from V and 2 bases from J, leaving 5 bases between. The CDR3 loop spans 11 amino acids. Per the germline V gene, CDR1 is WNHNN and CDR2 is SYGVQD (reference sequence). The CDR3 loop reads CASSNTDTQYF. The CDR3 bases that were read are TGCGCCAGCTCCAACACAGATACG.

On this clone: The sequenced fragment ends 3 residues before the CDR3 boundary, so the rest is inferred from the germline J gene. V usage is TRBV13 and J usage is TRBJ2-7; 9 nucleotides agree with TRBD1. Germline V lookup: CDR1 PRHDT, CDR2 FYEKMQ (reference sequence). This CDR3 is 14 amino acids long. V gave up 3 bases and J gave up 6 bases; unmatched junction bases: 6. CDR3 DNA, as far as it was read: TGTGCCAGCAGCTTCGGGACAGGGACTCGCGAG. This gives the protein CASSFGTGTRE. The whole CDR3 region reads CASSFGTGTREQYF.

Many counts were recorded for this clone. The read terminates 3 residues ahead of where the CDR3 ends, so the germline J gene completes it. The chain links TRBV30 to TRBJ2-1; 8 nucleotides match TRBD2. Losses at the gene ends were 3 bases for V and 9 bases for J; bases not matched to a gene: 13. This CDR3 region has 15 residues. Germline CDR1 GTSNPN, CDR2 SVGIG (reference sequence). The sequenced CDR3 bases are TGTGCCTGGAGCCGGCCGGGACTAGGGAAAAGTGAG. Its translation: CAWSRPGLGKSE. The full-length CDR3 reads as CAWSRPGLGKSEQFF.

This clone was counted at least ten times. The read ends 3 residues before the CDR3 terminus; that terminus is restored from the germline J gene. This chain links TRBV30 with TRBJ2-7, with D unresolved. CDR1 and CDR2 (germline): GTSNPN, SVGIG (reference sequence). The V gene lost 0 bases and the J gene lost 1 base, with 7 bases spanning the gap. The CDR3 extends over 13 amino acids. This CDR3 is CAWSVTPSYEQYF. The sequenced part of the CDR3 DNA is TGTGCCTGGAGTGTAACACCTTCCTACGAG.